The clone carrying this T cell receptor beta chain has a count of ten or more. Antigen: not known. The data originate from a study of T cell repertoires in cytomegalovirus infection. Overall study context: It can be stated that public TCR beta signatures indicated CMV infection as well as a matching HLA type.

One entry per CDR3 protein results from TCRdb running MiXCR on the reads. This sample yields around 110,000 distinct CDR3 sequences, of which about 9.4% are seen a single time; approximately 30% belongs to the top ten. The CDR3 is 13 amino acids. Germline-derived CDR1 and CDR2 are SEHNR and FQNEAQ (reference sequence). Between the trimmed V and J ends, which lost 1 base and 3 bases, there was a span of 4 bases. The clonotype was recovered from a human donor in good health (CMV status not recorded). Some clones in this sample may be carry-over from other donors' samples. Sequencing was carried out using PBMCs, sequenced either directly or after in vitro stimulation (not recorded which). The V call is TRBV7-9, the J call TRBJ1-3; D gene ambiguous. CDR3 sequence: CASSLGDGNTIYF. The CDR3 coding sequence is TGTGCCAGCAGCTTAGGGGATGGAAACACCATATATTTT.